Shown below are 18 T cell receptor beta chains from a single sample sequenced in a study of cytomegalovirus exposure and HLA in healthy donors. Amplification used 60 Vbeta primers and 13 Jbeta primers. Produced via immunoSEQ multiplex PCR; TCRdb's table is partial and in-frame only. The profile shows 210,000 or so clones, 70% to 90% of them singletons. Sequencing was performed on PBMCs. These receptors all come from a girl aged 2-10 years in good health and CMV-seronegative.

The chain is built from TRBV9 and TRBJ2-3, with D unclear. The CDR3 contains 15 residues. V was cut by 0 bases and J by 0 bases, with 8 bases left in between. The germline CDR1 and CDR2 sequences are SGDLS and YYNGEE. The CDR3 nucleotides read TGTGCCAGCAGCGTAGGGCCTCTTAGCACAGATACGCAGTATTTT. Amino acids: CASSVGPLSTDTQYF.

This sequence joins TRBV7-9 and TRBJ2-1; 8 bases agree with TRBD2. The germline gives CDR1 SEHNR, CDR2 FQNEAQ (reference sequence). The CDR3 runs to 15 residues. V gave up 5 bases and J gave up 5 bases; unmatched junction bases: 8. CDR3 sequence: CASSPWQRGHNEQFF. The CDR3 nucleotides are TGTGCCAGCAGCCCCTGGCAGCGGGGGCACAATGAGCAGTTCTTC.

The chain carries TRBV19 and TRBJ1-1; D is perhaps TRBD1 (6 bases). Germline V gene sequence: CDR1 LNHDA, CDR2 SQIVND (reference sequence). The CDR3 loop spans 14 amino acids. V gave up 5 bases and J gave up 0 bases, with 10 bases separating them. The DNA for the CDR3 is TGTGCCAGTAGTTGGCAGGGGATGAACACTGAAGCTTTCTTT. It encodes CASSWQGMNTEAFF.

The chain combines TRBV11-3 with TRBJ1-1, with a tentative D call TRBD1 (5 bases). Trimming cost V 2 bases and J 1 base, with 8 bases left between them. The CDR3 loop spans 14 amino acids. CDR1 is SGHNT, CDR2 YENEEA, per germline. This CDR3 reads CASSLRQGNTEAFF. CDR3 coding DNA: TGTGCCAGCAGCTTACGGCAGGGGAACACTGAAGCTTTCTTT.

This clone appeared once. The chain is built from TRBV30 and TRBJ2-7; D is unclear. The CDR3 is 13 residues long. The germline V and J ends were trimmed by 3 bases and 0 bases, with 9 bases remaining between them. Germline CDR1 reads GTSNPN; CDR2 reads SVGIG (reference sequence). The CDR3 DNA reads TGTGCCTGGAGGGAACGGAGCTCCTACGAGCAGTACTTC. It is translated as CAWRERSSYEQYF.

The V call is TRBV4-2, the J call TRBJ1-2, with 8 nucleotides matching TRBD1. The CDR3 contains 13 residues. V lost 6 bases and J lost 5; bases outside the gene matches: 5. Germline V gene data show CDR1 as LGHNA and CDR2 as YNFKEQ. The CDR3 DNA is TGTGCCAGCAGACAAACAGGGGGGTATGGCTACACCTTC. This gives the protein CASRQTGGYGYTF.

This chain uses TRBV6-1 with TRBJ1-2; D might be TRBD1 (5 bases). V lost 3 bases, J lost 8 bases, and 7 bases lay in between. The germline V gene has CDR1 MNHNS and CDR2 SASEGT. This CDR3 has 11 residues. The CDR3 DNA follows: TGTGCCAGCAGTGAGGGGGGAGGCTACACCTTC. Protein: CASSEGGGYTF.

The chain's CDR3 is CATSRGQGKGQPQHF. The CDR3 DNA reads as TGTGCCACCAGCAGAGGGCAGGGGAAGGGTCAGCCCCAGCATTTT. The chain combines TRBV15 with TRBJ1-5, with D maybe TRBD1 (6 bases). This CDR3 comprises 15 residues. Germline CDR1 is LNHNV and CDR2 is YYDKDF (reference sequence). V was clipped by 1 base and J by 6 bases, with 13 bases between them.

This clone was detected only a few times. The J gene is TRBJ2-2, the V gene TRBV2; no clear D gene. CDR3 length: 15 amino acids. Germline V gives CDR1 SNHLY, CDR2 FYNNEI. V was clipped by 1 base and J by 2 bases, with 8 bases between them. The CDR3 DNA follows: TGTGCCAGCAGTGAAGGTAGCCCCAACACCGGGGAGCTGTTTTTT. Translating gives CASSEGSPNTGELFF.

A single count supports this clone. The gene calls are TRBV5-1 and TRBJ2-1, with D maybe TRBD1 (6 bases). The CDR3 extends over 13 amino acids. Trimming shortened V by 5 bases and J by 6 bases, and 12 bases separated the two germline ends. The V gene's germline CDR1 is SGHRS and CDR2 YFSETQ. CDR3 in amino acids: CASRPARGNEQFF. The CDR3 DNA reads as TGCGCCAGCAGACCAGCCAGGGGCAATGAGCAGTTCTTC.

This chain links TRBV10-3 with TRBJ2-7; 7 bases agree with TRBD2. This CDR3 comprises 15 residues. V trimming: 6 bases; J trimming: 3 bases; junction bases outside the gene matches: 11. Germline V gene sequence: CDR1 ENHRY, CDR2 SYGVKD. The CDR3 sequence: CAIRTVGGGVYEQYF. The CDR3 nucleotides are TGTGCCATCAGGACCGTCGGGGGAGGGGTCTACGAGCAGTACTTC.

This sequence joins TRBV7-3 and TRBJ1-4, with a possible D match to TRBD1 (6 bases). Looked up from germline, CDR1 is SGHTA and CDR2 is FQGTGA. V was trimmed by 5 bases and J by 8 bases, leaving 21 bases between them. The CDR3 has 16 residues. CDR3 protein: CASSKTPTGRGEKLFF. In nucleotides, the CDR3 is TGTGCCAGCAGCAAGACACCAACAGGGAGGGGGGAAAAACTGTTTTTT.

V gene TRBV9 combines with J gene TRBJ1-6, with 12 bases matching TRBD1. Germline V gives CDR1 SGDLS, CDR2 YYNGEE. V dropped 2 bases and J dropped 15; count of bases not matched to a gene: 9. This CDR3 is built from 15 residues. The CDR3 loop reads CASSVAGTGGSLLHF. As DNA, the CDR3 is TGTGCCAGCAGCGTGGCCGGGACAGGGGGCTCCCTCCTCCACTTT.

This chain connects TRBV19 to TRBJ1-3; D gene uncertain. Trimming stripped 9 bases from V and 0 bases from J, with 12 bases between. The CDR3 totals 14 residues. Germline V gene data show CDR1 as LNHDA and CDR2 as SQIVND (reference sequence). CDR3 loop: CASSKRGSGNTIYF. In DNA form, the CDR3 reads TGTGCCAGCTCCAAGCGGGGCTCTGGAAACACCATATATTTT.

V is TRBV7-3 and J is TRBJ2-3; 7 bases line up with TRBD2. CDR1 and CDR2 from the germline V gene are SGHTA and FQGTGA. The CDR3 runs 14 residues. The V segment lost 8 bases and the J segment 4 bases; nucleotides outside the gene matches: 9. CDR3 bases: TGTGCCAGCGCCCTTGGGCTAGCGGCAGATACGCAGTATTTT. Its protein product is CASALGLAADTQYF.

This chain links TRBV11-2 with TRBJ1-1, with D hard to call. CDR3 size: 14 residues. CDR1 and CDR2 (germline): SGHAT, FQNNGV. V gave up 1 base and J gave up 3 bases, with 9 bases separating them. CDR3 in amino acids: CASSLGTAYTEAFF. The CDR3 DNA reads TGTGCCAGCAGCTTAGGCACAGCTTACACTGAAGCTTTCTTT.

The chain is built from TRBV4-1 and TRBJ1-2; TRBD1 matches 8 bases. The CDR3 is made up of 16 amino acids. Germline V gene data show CDR1 as MGHRA and CDR2 as YSYEKL. Trimming removed 3 bases from V and 2 bases from J; junction bases left unmatched: 8. The CDR3 spells CASSHYQGAANYGYTF. In DNA form, the CDR3 reads TGCGCCAGCAGCCACTACCAGGGGGCGGCAAACTATGGCTACACCTTC.

This clone turned up a few times. The chain joins TRBV27 to TRBJ2-7; D uncertain. V was shortened by 5 bases and J by 0 bases, with 8 bases between the two germline ends. This CDR3 spans 13 amino acids. CDR1 is MNHEY, CDR2 SMNVEV, per germline (reference sequence). CDR3 DNA: TGTGCCAGCAGTCCGCAGGCCTCCTACGAGCAGTACTTC. This codes for CASSPQASYEQYF.